The subject of this entry is one TCR beta chain. This sample is part of a study of T-cell memory formation after mild COVID-19. The CDR3 loop spans 15 amino acids. The V and J ends lost 3 bases and 3 bases respectively, with 13 bases between them. Germline CDR1 is MNHEY and CDR2 is SMNVEV (reference sequence). In TCRdb, the 5' RACE reads were re-called with MiXCR into one record per CDR3 protein. The table lists approximately 250,000 distinct CDR3 sequences, under 20% of them singletons, with 22% in the top ten. This sequence originates from a man between 18 and 35 years old who had mild COVID-19 (a few samples of this study predate the infection). Cell type and time point are not known. Sequenced material: PBMCs or a T cell subset sorted from them (not recorded which). The V and J genes are TRBV27 and TRBJ2-3; D gene ambiguous. CDR3 region: CASSFSLLGTDTQYF. CDR3 sequence (DNA): TGTGCCAGCAGTTTTTCCCTGTTGGGGACAGATACGCAGTATTTT.